This TCR beta chain stems from a study of post-analysis software for immune sequencing data. Of note for this clonotype: Its antigen is not known.

The TCR beta cDNA libraries carried unique molecular identifiers. Each batch of 1 to 10 million T cells produced some 450,000 cDNA molecules. Each CDR3 protein is one row after TCRdb ran MiXCR on the PCR reads. The sample contains hundreds of thousands of distinct CDR3 sequences, roughly 50% of which appear only once. Study results and caveats: A few TRBV segments occurring more often in patients than controls included TRBV5-6, TRBV5-1 and TRBV20-1.

Germline CDR1 reads MGHRA; CDR2 reads YSYEKL. The V gene end was trimmed by 9 bases and the J gene end by 0 bases; junction bases not matched to a gene: 7. The length of the CDR3 is 15 residues. The rearrangement links TRBV4-1 to TRBJ1-4; 7 positions agree with TRBD1. The receptor was isolated from a girl aged 5-17 years with multiple sclerosis. Sequencing used blood. CDR3 sequence: CARSNQGATNEKLFF. CDR3 sequence (DNA): TGCGCCAGGAGCAACCAGGGGGCAACTAATGAAAAACTGTTTTTT.